The TCR beta chain described here comes from a study of response to subunit inactivated influenza vaccine. As to this clonotype: As yet, its antigen is unknown.

General study points: The authors proposed limited new T cell recruitment per seasonal influenza vaccination.

The germline V gene has CDR1 MGHDK and CDR2 SYGVNS. V shed 8 bases, J shed 1 base, and the junction held 2 bases outside the gene matches. The CDR3 covers 15 residues. TCRdb re-analysed the RT-PCR reads in MiXCR, keeping a single row per CDR3 protein. The profile shows about 480,000 distinct CDR3 sequences, 10% to 15% of them singletons. This chain joins TRBV25-1 and TRBJ2-1; 13 bases are shared with TRBD2. This specimen was PBMCs from blood, taken about 40 days after vaccination. The sequence was obtained from a man aged 50-59 years who received an inactivated influenza vaccine. Here the CDR3 reads CASGLAGASYNEQFF. The CDR3 DNA is TGTGCCAGCGGACTAGCGGGGGCGTCCTACAATGAGCAGTTCTTC.